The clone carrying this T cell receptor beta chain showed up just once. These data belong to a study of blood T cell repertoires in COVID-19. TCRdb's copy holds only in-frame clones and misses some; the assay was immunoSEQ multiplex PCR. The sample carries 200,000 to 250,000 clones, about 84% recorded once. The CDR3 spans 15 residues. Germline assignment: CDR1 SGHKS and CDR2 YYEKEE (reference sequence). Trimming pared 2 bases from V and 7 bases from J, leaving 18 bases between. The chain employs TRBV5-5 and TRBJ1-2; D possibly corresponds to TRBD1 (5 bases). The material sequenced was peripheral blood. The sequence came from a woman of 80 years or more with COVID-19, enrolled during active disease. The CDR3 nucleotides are TGTGCCAGCAGCTTCCCGGGAGGGGCTGCTGGTGGCTACACCTTC. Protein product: CASSFPGGAAGGYTF.